The TCR beta chain described here comes from a study of cytotoxic CD8 clonotypes in ibrutinib-treated CLL. Study summary: Productive templates averaged approximately 250,000 per sample, and productive rearrangements 85,000 to 100,000.

This table comes from immunoSEQ multiplex PCR, and its TCRdb copy is limited to in-frame clones, with some not included. The sample holds roughly 330,000 clones; over 55% are singletons and the top ten take 6.3%. As regards this clone: Its target is not known.

Study results and limitations: Clonality showed a rise at ibrutinib response that reversed toward baseline at progression. Public clonotypes, rarely seen, contracted or held steady on treatment.

This CDR3 contains 14 residues. From germline, CDR1 is WSHSY and CDR2 SAAADI. J lost 3 bases, V lost 7 bases, and 3 bases had no gene match. The sequence came from a human donor with chronic lymphocytic leukemia. Material: PBMCs, obtained after 36 months of ibrutinib treatment. The chain joins TRBV10-2 to TRBJ2-1; 10 bases line up with TRBD2. CDR3 DNA: TGCGCCAGCATGGAGCGGGGGGGCTACAATGAGCAGTTCTTC. Translated, it gives CASMERGGYNEQFF.